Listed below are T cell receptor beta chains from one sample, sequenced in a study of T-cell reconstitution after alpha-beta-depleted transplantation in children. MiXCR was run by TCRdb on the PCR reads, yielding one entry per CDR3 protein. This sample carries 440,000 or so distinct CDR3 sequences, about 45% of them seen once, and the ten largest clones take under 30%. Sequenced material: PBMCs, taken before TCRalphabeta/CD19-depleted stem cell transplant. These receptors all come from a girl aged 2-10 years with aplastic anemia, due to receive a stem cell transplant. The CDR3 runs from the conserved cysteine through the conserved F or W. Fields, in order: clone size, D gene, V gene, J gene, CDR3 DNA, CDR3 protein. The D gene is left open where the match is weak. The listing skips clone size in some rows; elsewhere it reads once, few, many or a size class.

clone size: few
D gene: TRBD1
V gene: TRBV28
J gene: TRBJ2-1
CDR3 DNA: TGTGCCAGCGCACCGGGACAGGCCCACAATGAGCAGTTCTTC
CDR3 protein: CASAPGQAHNEQFF

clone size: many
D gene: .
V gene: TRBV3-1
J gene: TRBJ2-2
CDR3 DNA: TGTGCCAGCAGCCAAGAAGGGGGGGCGCCCACCGGGGAGCTGTTTTTT
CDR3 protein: CASSQEGGAPTGELFF

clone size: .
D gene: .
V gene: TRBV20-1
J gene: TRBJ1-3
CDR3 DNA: TGCAGTGCTCTCAGGCCTTCCTCTGGAAACACCATATATTTT
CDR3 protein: CSALRPSSGNTIYF

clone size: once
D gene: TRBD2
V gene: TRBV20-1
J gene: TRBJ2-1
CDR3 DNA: TGCAGTGCTAGAGTTTTAGCGGGAGAGGCCTACAATGAGCAGTTCTTC
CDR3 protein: CSARVLAGEAYNEQFF

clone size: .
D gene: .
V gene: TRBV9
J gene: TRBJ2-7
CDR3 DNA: TGTGCCAGCAGCGCGGGCTCGGGGTCCTCCGAGCAGTACTTC
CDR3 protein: CASSAGSGSSEQYF

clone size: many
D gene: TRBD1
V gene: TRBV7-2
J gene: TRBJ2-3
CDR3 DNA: TGTGCCAGCAGCTTAGGAGGGACAGGGGGCGCGGATACGCAGTATTTT
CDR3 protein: CASSLGGTGGADTQYF

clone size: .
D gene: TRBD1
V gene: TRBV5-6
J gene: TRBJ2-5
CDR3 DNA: TGTGCCAGCAGCTTGCGACGACAGGGACAAGAGACCCAGTACTTC
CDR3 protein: CASSLRRQGQETQYF

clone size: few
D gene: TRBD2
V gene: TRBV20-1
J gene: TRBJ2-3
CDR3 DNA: TGCAGTGCGCCCATGGGTAGCGGGATTAGCACAGATACGCAGTATTTT
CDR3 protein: CSAPMGSGISTDTQYF

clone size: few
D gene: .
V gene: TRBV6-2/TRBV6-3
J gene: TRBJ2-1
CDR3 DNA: TGTGCCGTAGCGCAGACGTACAATGAGCAGTTCTTC
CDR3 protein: CAVAQTYNEQFF

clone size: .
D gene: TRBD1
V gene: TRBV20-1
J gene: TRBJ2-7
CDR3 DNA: TGCAGTTGTGGCCCGGGACAGGGCTTCGAGCAGTACTTC
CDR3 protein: CSCGPGQGFEQYF

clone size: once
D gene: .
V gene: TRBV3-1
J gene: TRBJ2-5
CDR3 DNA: TGTGCCAGCAGCACCCGACTAGATCAAGAGACCCAGTACTTC
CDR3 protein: CASSTRLDQETQYF

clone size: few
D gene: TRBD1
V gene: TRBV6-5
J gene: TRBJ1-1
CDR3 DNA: TGTGCCAGCAGTTCCCGGACAGGGACGAACACTGAAGCTTTCTTT
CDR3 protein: CASSSRTGTNTEAFF

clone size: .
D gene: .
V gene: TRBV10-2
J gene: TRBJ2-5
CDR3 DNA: TGCGCCAGCAGTGAAAGAGAGACCCAGTCCTTC
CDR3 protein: CASSERETQSF

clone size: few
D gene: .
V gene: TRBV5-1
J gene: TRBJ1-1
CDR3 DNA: TGCGCCAGCCGCCGTGAGGGGATAAACACTGAAGCTTTCTTT
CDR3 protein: CASRREGINTEAFF

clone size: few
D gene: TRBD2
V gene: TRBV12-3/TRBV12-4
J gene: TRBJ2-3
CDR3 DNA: TGTGCCAGCAGTTTAAGCGGGGGGGTCACAGATACGCAGTATTTT
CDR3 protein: CASSLSGGVTDTQYF

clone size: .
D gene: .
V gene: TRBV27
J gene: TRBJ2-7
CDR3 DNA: TGTGCCAGCAGTTTATTAGGGGACGAGCAGTACTTC
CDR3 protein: CASSLLGDEQYF

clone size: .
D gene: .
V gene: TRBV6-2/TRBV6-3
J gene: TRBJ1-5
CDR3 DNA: TGTGCCAGCAGTCCACCGGGTGTGTTGAATCAGCCCCAGCATTTT
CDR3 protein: CASSPPGVLNQPQHF

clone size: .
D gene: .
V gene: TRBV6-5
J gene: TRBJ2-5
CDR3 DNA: TGTGCCAGCAGTTACTACGATCGAGAGACCCAGTACTTC
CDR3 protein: CASSYYDRETQYF

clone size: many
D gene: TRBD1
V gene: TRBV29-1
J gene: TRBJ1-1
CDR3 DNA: TGCAGCGTCCAGACAGGGGGCTTCTCTGAAGCTTTCTTT
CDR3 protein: CSVQTGGFSEAFF

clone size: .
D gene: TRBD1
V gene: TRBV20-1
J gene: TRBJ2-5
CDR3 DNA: TGCAGTGCTAGGGGACAGGGGGCGGAGACCCAGTACTTC
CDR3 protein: CSARGQGAETQYF

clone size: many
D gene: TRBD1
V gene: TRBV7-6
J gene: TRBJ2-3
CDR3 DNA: TGTGCCAGCAGTTACCGACAGGGGAGCTTCACAGATACGCAGTATTTT
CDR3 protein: CASSYRQGSFTDTQYF

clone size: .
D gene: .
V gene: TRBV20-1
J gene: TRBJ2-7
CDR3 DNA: TGCAGTGCTATGGATGGGTCGGACTACGAGCAGTACTTC
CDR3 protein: CSAMDGSDYEQYF

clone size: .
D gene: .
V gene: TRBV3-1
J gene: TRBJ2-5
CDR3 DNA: TGTGCCAGCACTAGTCAAGGGGGCCAAGAGACCCAGTACTTC
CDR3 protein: CASTSQGGQETQYF

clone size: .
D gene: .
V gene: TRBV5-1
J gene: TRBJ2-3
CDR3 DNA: TGCGCCAGCAGCTTCGCAGGCCAGCCAGTTACGCAGTATTTT
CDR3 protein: CASSFAGQPVTQYF

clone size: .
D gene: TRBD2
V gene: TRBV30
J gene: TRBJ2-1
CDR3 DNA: TGTGCCTGGAGCCTTCGACTAGCGAATGAGCAGTTCTTC
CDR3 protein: CAWSLRLANEQFF

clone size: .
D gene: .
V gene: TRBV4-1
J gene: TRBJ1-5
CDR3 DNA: TGCGCCAGCAGCCAAGAAACGCTCAGGGGATATGACAATCAGCCCCAGCATTTT
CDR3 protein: CASSQETLRGYDNQPQHF

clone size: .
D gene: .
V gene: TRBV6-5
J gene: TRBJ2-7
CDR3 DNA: TGTGCCAGCAGTTACTCGAGGGGTGGTTCTTACGAGCAGTACTTC
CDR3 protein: CASSYSRGGSYEQYF

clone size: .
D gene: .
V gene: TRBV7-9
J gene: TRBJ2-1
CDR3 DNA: TGTGCCAGCAGCTTAGTCGTAGGGGAGCAGTTCTTC
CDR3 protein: CASSLVVGEQFF

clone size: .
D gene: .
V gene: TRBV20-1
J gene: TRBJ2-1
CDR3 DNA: TGCAGTGCCGGGACTTCCGAAGCGTATGATGAGCAGTTCTTC
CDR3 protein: CSAGTSEAYDEQFF

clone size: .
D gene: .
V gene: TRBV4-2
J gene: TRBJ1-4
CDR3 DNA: TGTGCCAGCAGCCCAGCGAGGGCCTCAGACCAACTAAATGAAAAACTGTTTTTT
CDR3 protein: CASSPARASDQLNEKLFF

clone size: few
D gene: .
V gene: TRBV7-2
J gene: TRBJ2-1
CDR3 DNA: TGTGCCAGCAGCTTAGCACATTCCGGGGCACAAATGGGTGAGCAGTTCTTC
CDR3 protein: CASSLAHSGAQMGEQFF

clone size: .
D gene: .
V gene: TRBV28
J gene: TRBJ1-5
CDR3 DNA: TGTGCCAGCAGTTTCGAAGGGAAGGGGGATCAGCCCCAGCATTTT
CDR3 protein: CASSFEGKGDQPQHF

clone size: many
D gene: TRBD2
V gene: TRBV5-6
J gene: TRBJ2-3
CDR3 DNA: TGTGCCAGCAGCCATGGGCTAGCGGTTAGCACAGATACGCAGTATTTT
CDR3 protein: CASSHGLAVSTDTQYF

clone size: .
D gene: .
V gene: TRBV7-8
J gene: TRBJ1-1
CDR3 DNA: TGTGCCAGCAGCTTAGGGAGGGGAATAACCACAGTGAACACTGAAGCTTTCTTT
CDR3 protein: CASSLGRGITTVNTEAFF

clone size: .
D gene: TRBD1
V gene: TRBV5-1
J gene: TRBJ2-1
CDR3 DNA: TGCGCCAGCAGCTTGGGGGACAGGGGCGATGAGCAGTTCTTC
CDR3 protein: CASSLGDRGDEQFF

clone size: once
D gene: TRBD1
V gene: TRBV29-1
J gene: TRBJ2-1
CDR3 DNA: TGCAGCGTTGGACAGGGGAATGAGCAGTTCTTC
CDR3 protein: CSVGQGNEQFF

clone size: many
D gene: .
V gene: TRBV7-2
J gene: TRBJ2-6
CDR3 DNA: TGTGCCAGCAGCTCCACTTCTGGGGCCAACGTCCTGACTTTC
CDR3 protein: CASSSTSGANVLTF

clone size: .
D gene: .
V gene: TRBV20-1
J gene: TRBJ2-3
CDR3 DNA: TGCAGTGCTAGAGATCTCGGGGACTCTAGCACAGATACGCAGTATTTT
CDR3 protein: CSARDLGDSSTDTQYF

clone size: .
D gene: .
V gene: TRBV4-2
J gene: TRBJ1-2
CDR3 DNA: TGTGCCAGCAGCCAAATGTATACTGCAGAGACTAGCTATGGCTACACCTTC
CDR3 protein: CASSQMYTAETSYGYTF

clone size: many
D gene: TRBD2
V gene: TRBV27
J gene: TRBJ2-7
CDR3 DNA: TGTGCCAGCAGTTCCGGCCTAGCGGGAACGAGTGAGCAGTACTTC
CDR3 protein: CASSSGLAGTSEQYF

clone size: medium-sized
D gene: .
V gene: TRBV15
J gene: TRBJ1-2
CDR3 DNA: TGTGCCACCAGCGACCTGGGGGACACTAACTATGGCTACACCTTC
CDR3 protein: CATSDLGDTNYGYTF

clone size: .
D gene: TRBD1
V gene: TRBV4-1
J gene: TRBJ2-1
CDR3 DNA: TGCGCCAGCCGGGGACCGGACAGGGGATATCATGAGCAGTTCTTC
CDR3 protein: CASRGPDRGYHEQFF